One sample yielded the 17 T cell receptor beta chains listed below, sequenced in a study of blood T cell repertoires in COVID-19. Clones were sequenced by immunoSEQ multiplex PCR, and TCRdb holds only the in-frame ones, with some missing. The sample records some 370,000 clones, around 90% being singletons. Input material: peripheral blood. The receptors stem from a man between 18 and 35 years old with active or convalescent COVID-19.

J is TRBJ1-2 and V is TRBV6-5; TRBD1 matches at 7 bases. The germline V gene has CDR1 MNHEY and CDR2 SVGAGI. V was clipped by 5 bases and J by 8 bases; unmatched bases: 8. The CDR3 extends over 13 amino acids. CDR3: CASSPTGAGGYTF. The CDR3 DNA sequence: TGTGCCAGCAGTCCCACAGGGGCTGGCGGCTACACCTTC.

The chain joins TRBV27 to TRBJ2-1; D perhaps matches TRBD2 (6 bases). Between the trimmed V and J ends, which lost 2 bases and 8 bases, there was a span of 19 bases. CDR3 length: 16 amino acids. The germline V gene has CDR1 MNHEY and CDR2 SMNVEV (reference sequence). The CDR3 DNA sequence: TGTGCCAGCAGTTTAGACCCTAAAGGAGGGCGGTATGAGCAGTTCTTC. Its translation is CASSLDPKGGRYEQFF.

The genes are TRBV6-2 or TRBV6-3 and TRBJ1-1; the D is unclear. Germline CDR1 reads MNHEY; CDR2 reads SVGEGT. V dropped 5 bases and J dropped 5 bases, with 15 bases sitting between them. CDR3 size: 14 residues. The CDR3 sequence: CASSRPSSGTEAFF. CDR3 bases: TGTGCCAGCAGTCGCCCGAGTTCGGGGACTGAAGCTTTCTTT.

The rearrangement uses TRBV4-3 and TRBJ1-2, with 7 bases lining up with TRBD1. The CDR3 length is 15 residues. Per the germline V gene, CDR1 is LGHNA and CDR2 is YSLEER. The V segment lost 3 bases and the J segment 2 bases; nucleotides outside the gene matches: 6. The DNA of the CDR3 is TGCGCCAGCAGCCAGGCGGGACAGAAGAACTATGGCTACACCTTC. This encodes CASSQAGQKNYGYTF.

The gene calls are TRBV5-4 and TRBJ2-1; 12 nucleotides match TRBD1. The CDR3 covers 17 residues. V trimming: 0 bases; J trimming: 8 bases; junction bases outside the gene matches: 9. Germline assignment: CDR1 SGHNT and CDR2 YYREEE (reference sequence). The CDR3 nucleotides are TGTGCCAGCAGCTTGGCAAGAAGGGACAGGGGGCGCGATGAGCAGTTCTTC. This sequence encodes CASSLARRDRGRDEQFF.

This rearrangement joins TRBV28 to TRBJ1-5, with D maybe TRBD1 (6 bases). The CDR3 spans 15 residues. Germline V gene sequence: CDR1 MDHEN, CDR2 SYDVKM. Trimming took 3 bases from V and 5 from J, leaving 14 bases between them. CDR3: CASSLTQGFHQPQHF. As DNA, the CDR3 is TGTGCCAGCAGTTTGACACAGGGCTTCCATCAGCCCCAGCATTTT.

The CDR3 loop is CSARTSGYNEQFF. CDR3 nucleotide sequence: TGCAGCGCCAGGACTAGCGGATACAATGAGCAGTTCTTC. The chain recombines TRBV29-1 with TRBJ2-1; 10 nucleotides line up with TRBD2. Germline trimming cut 7 bases from V and 4 bases from J; bases unmatched to any gene: 4. Germline CDR1 is SQVTM and CDR2 is ANQGSEA. The CDR3 is made up of 13 amino acids.

The chain carries TRBV5-1 and TRBJ1-6; D might be TRBD1 (6 bases). The V gene lost 0 bases and the J gene lost 9 bases, with 13 bases spanning the gap. The germline CDR1 and CDR2 sequences are SGHRS and YFSETQ. The CDR3 length is 15 residues. CDR3 nucleotide sequence: TGCGCCAGCAGCTTGGGAACAGGGTCCTCTTCACCCCTCCACTTT. Its protein product is CASSLGTGSSSPLHF. The full variable domain, completed using reference TRBV5-1 and TRBJ1-6, is KAGVTQTPRYLIKTRGQQVTLSCSPISGHRSVSWYQQTPGQGLQFLFEYFSETQRNKGNFPGRFSGRQFSNSRSEMNVSTLELGDSALYLCASSLGTGSSSPLHFGNGTRLTVT.

This clone occurred once. The V and J genes are TRBV6-5 and TRBJ2-7; TRBD2 is a possible D gene (5 bases). The CDR3 contains 15 residues. CDR1 is MNHEY, CDR2 SVGAGI, per germline. V was shortened by 5 bases and J by 1 base, with 15 bases between the two germline ends. The CDR3 DNA follows: TGTGCCAGCAGTCCCTCTGGACGAGGGTCCTACGAGCAGTACTTC. Amino acids: CASSPSGRGSYEQYF.

The rearrangement uses TRBV6-5 and TRBJ2-1, with TRBD2 identical over 7 bases. CDR3 length: 12 amino acids. Germline V CDR1 and CDR2: MNHEY, SVGAGI. The ends lost 8 bases at V and 7 bases at J; junction bases unmatched: 5. The CDR3 loop reads CASQRGMNEQFF. CDR3 sequence (DNA): TGTGCCAGCCAGCGGGGAATGAATGAGCAGTTCTTC.

The chain links TRBV12-3 or TRBV12-4 to TRBJ2-7, with D perhaps TRBD1 (6 bases). The CDR3 sequence is 13 residues long. Trimming shortened V by 1 base and J by 5 bases, and 9 bases separated the two germline ends. This CDR3 is CASSLVRGHEQYF. DNA for the CDR3: TGTGCCAGCAGTTTAGTCAGGGGTCACGAGCAGTACTTC.

The chain joins TRBV11-2 to TRBJ1-4, with no clear D. Germline V gene data show CDR1 as SGHAT and CDR2 as FQNNGV. Trimming took 4 bases from V and 2 from J, leaving 11 bases between them. The CDR3 is 15 residues long. This chain's CDR3 is CASSSAGGTNEKLFF. In nucleotides, the CDR3 is TGTGCCAGCAGCTCGGCGGGAGGGACTAATGAAAAACTGTTTTTT.

This sequence joins TRBV9 and TRBJ2-2, with 7 bases lining up with TRBD2. V shed 0 bases and J 6 bases; nucleotides not matched to a gene: 11. This CDR3 contains 17 residues. Germline CDR1 SGDLS, CDR2 YYNGEE. CDR3 sequence (DNA): TGTGCCAGCAGCGTAGCCTCCTCCCCGACTAGCTCCGGGGAGCTGTTTTTT. Translating gives CASSVASSPTSSGELFF.

The gene calls are TRBV28 and TRBJ2-7, with 10 bases lining up with TRBD1. Trimming removed 6 bases from V and 7 bases from J; junction bases left unmatched: 15. Per the germline V gene, CDR1 is MDHEN and CDR2 is SYDVKM. The CDR3 extends over 16 amino acids. The CDR3 DNA reads as TGTGCCAGCAGGTCAAGAAGACAGGGGGCTTTGAGGGAGCAGTACTTC. It translates to CASRSRRQGALREQYF. Combining the CDR3 with reference TRBV28 and TRBJ2-7 gives the whole variable domain DVKVTQSSRYLVKRTGEKVFLECVQDMDHENMFWYRQDPGLGLRLIYFSYDVKMKEKGDIPEGYSVSREKKERFSLILESASTNQTSMYLCASRSRRQGALREQYFGPGTRLTVT.

This clone was picked up one time. CDR3 DNA sequence: TGCGCCAGCAGCCCCCTGCGGAGGGCCGGGGAGACCCAGTACTTC. Amino acid sequence: CASSPLRRAGETQYF. The chain has TRBV5-1 and TRBJ2-5; TRBD2 is a possible D gene (6 bases). Germline CDR1 and CDR2: SGHRS and YFSETQ. The CDR3 covers 15 residues. Trimming removed 4 bases at V and 5 bases at J, with 18 bases between.

The V call is TRBV4-1, the J call TRBJ2-1; 13 bases agree with TRBD2. Germline V lookup: CDR1 MGHRA, CDR2 YSYEKL. V gave up 0 bases and J gave up 7 bases; unmatched junction bases: 3. This CDR3 is 16 amino acids long. Here the CDR3 reads CASSQDLTSGRNEQFF. The CDR3, as DNA: TGCGCCAGCAGCCAAGACTTGACTAGCGGGAGGAATGAGCAGTTCTTC.

The chain uses TRBV10-3 and TRBJ2-7, with 9 bases lining up with TRBD1. V trimming: 3 bases; J trimming: 3 bases; junction bases outside the gene matches: 6. The CDR3 loop spans 15 amino acids. CDR1 ENHRY and CDR2 SYGVKD come from the germline V gene. CDR3 protein: CAISDSQGADYEQYF. CDR3 in DNA: TGTGCCATCAGTGATTCACAGGGGGCGGACTACGAGCAGTACTTC.